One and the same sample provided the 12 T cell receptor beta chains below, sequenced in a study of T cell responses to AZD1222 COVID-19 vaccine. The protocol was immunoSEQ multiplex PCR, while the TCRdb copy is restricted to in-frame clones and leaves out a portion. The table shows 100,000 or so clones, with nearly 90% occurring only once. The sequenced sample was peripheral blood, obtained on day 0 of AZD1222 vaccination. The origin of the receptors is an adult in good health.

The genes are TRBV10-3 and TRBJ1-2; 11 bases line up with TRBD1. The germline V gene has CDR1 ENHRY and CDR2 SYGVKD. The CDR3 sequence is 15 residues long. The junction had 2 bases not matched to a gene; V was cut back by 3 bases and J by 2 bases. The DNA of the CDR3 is TGTGCCATCAGTGACCGGACAGGGGGCAACTATGGCTACACCTTC. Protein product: CAISDRTGGNYGYTF.

In nucleotides, the CDR3 is TGTGCCAGCAGTTACGGGGGGAACTATGGCTACACCTTC. It codes for CASSYGGNYGYTF. V is TRBV6-5 and J is TRBJ1-2; TRBD1 is a possible D gene (5 bases). CDR1 MNHEY and CDR2 SVGAGI come from the germline V gene. Trimming took off 2 bases at V and 2 bases at J, with 6 bases between the two ends. This CDR3 contains 13 residues.

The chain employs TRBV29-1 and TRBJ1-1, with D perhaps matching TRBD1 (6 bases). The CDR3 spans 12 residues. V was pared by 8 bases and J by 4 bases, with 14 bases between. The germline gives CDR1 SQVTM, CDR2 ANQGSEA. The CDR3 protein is CSLQQGPTEAFF. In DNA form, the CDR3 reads TGCAGCCTTCAACAGGGACCCACTGAAGCTTTCTTT.

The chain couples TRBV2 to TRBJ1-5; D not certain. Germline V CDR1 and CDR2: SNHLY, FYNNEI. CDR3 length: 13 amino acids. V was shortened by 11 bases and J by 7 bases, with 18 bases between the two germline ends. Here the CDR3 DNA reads TGTGCCTCATACCACCGGACGGGACAGCCCCAGCATTTT. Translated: CASYHRTGQPQHF.

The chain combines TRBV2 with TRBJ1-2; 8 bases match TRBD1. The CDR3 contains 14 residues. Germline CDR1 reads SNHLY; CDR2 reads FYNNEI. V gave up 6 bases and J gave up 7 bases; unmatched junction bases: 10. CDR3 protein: CASRGAGGLGGYTF. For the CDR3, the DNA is TGTGCCAGCAGAGGGGCAGGGGGCTTGGGTGGCTACACCTTC.

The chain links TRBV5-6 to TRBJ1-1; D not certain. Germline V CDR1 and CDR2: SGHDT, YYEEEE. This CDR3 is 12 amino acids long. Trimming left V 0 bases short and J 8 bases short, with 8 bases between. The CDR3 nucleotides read TGTGCCAGCAGCTTGGCCAGACGAGAAGCTTTCTTT. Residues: CASSLARREAFF.

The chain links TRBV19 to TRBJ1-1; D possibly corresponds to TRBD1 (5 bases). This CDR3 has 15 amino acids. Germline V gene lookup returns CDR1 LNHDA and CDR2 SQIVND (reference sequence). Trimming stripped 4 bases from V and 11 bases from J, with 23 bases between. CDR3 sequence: CASSRRTGAQGVAFF. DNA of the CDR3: TGTGCCAGTAGTAGGCGAACCGGGGCCCAAGGTGTGGCTTTCTTT.

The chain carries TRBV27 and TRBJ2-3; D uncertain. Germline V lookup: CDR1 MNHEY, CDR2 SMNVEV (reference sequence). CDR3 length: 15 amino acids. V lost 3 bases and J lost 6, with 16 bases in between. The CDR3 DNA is TGTGCCAGCAGTTTCGGCTCGCCCCAGGTTGATACGCAGTATTTT. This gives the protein CASSFGSPQVDTQYF.

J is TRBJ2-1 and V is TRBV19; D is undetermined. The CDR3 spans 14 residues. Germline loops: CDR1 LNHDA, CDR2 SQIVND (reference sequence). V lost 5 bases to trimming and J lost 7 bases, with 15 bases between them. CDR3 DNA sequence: TGTGCCAGTAGTCCTCGGAGTGGGAAAAATGAGCAGTTCTTC. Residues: CASSPRSGKNEQFF. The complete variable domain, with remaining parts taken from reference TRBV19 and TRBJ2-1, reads DGGITQSPKYLFRKEGQNVTLSCEQNLNHDAMYWYRQDPGQGLRLIYYSQIVNDFQKGDIAEGYSVSREKKESFPLTVTSAQKNPTAFYLCASSPRSGKNEQFFGPGTRLTVL.

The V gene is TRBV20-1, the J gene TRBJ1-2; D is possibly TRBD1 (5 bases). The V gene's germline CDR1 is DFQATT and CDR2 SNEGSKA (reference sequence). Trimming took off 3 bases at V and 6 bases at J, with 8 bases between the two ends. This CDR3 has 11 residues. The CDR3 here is CSASKGHGYTF. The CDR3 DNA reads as TGCAGTGCTAGTAAGGGGCATGGCTACACCTTC.

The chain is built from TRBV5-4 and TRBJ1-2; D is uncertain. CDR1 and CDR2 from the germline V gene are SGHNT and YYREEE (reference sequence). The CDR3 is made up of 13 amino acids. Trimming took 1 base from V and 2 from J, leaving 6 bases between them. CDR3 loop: CASSLTWNYGYTF. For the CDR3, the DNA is TGTGCCAGCAGCTTGACGTGGAACTATGGCTACACCTTC.

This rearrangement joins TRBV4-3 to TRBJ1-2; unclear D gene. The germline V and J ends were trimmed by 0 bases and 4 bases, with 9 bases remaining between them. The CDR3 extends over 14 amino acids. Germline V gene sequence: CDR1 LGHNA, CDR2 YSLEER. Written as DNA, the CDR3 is TGCGCCAGCAGCCAAGAGCAAGGTCCCTATGGCTACACCTTC. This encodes CASSQEQGPYGYTF.